The 29 T cell receptor beta chains reported below all come from one sample, sequenced in a study of blood T cell repertoires in COVID-19. Profiled with immunoSEQ multiplex PCR; TCRdb holds only in-frame clones, not every one. This sample has a few hundred thousand clones, with approximately 82% found just once. Material for sequencing was peripheral blood. The source of these receptors is a man aged 60 to 69 who had recovered from COVID-19.

V is TRBV5-1 and J is TRBJ2-5; a possible D gene is TRBD2 (7 bases). The CDR3 extends over 15 amino acids. V was cut by 4 bases and J by 5 bases, with 18 bases left in between. The germline gives CDR1 SGHRS, CDR2 YFSETQ. DNA of the CDR3: TGCGCCAGCAGCCCCGGGGGCGGGAGCTGGGAGACCCAGTACTTC. It yields the protein CASSPGGGSWETQYF.

The V and J genes are TRBV21-1 and TRBJ2-7; the D call in the table, TRBD1, was not verified against the DNA. TRBV21-1 is shown as a pseudogene. The CDR3 extends over 14 amino acids. The CDR3 nucleotides read TGTGCCAGCAGCAAAGACGAGGGGGCCTACGAGCAGTACTTC. It encodes CASSKDEGAYEQYF.

The V gene is TRBV5-6, the J gene TRBJ1-1, with D perhaps TRBD1 (5 bases). Germline-derived CDR1 and CDR2 are SGHDT and YYEEEE. The CDR3 is 14 residues long. Trimming cost V 0 bases and J 2 bases, with 8 bases left between them. The CDR3 loop reads CASSLAGGNTEAFF. In DNA, the CDR3 is TGTGCCAGCAGCTTGGCCGGGGGAAACACTGAAGCTTTCTTT. Using reference TRBV5-6 and TRBJ1-1 for the parts outside the CDR3, the full variable domain is DAGVTQSPTHLIKTRGQQVTLRCSPKSGHDTVSWYQQALGQGPQFIFQYYEEEERQRGNFPDRFSGHQFPNYSSELNVNALLLGDSALYLCASSLAGGNTEAFFGQGTRLTVV.

CDR3 protein: CASSETGNPSYEQYF. For the CDR3, the DNA is TGCGCCAGCAGCGAGACAGGGAATCCCTCCTACGAGCAGTACTTC. The chain carries TRBV5-1 and TRBJ2-7; 7 bases are a match to TRBD1. CDR3 length equals 15 residues. The germline V gene has CDR1 SGHRS and CDR2 YFSETQ. With V trimmed by 4 bases and J by 0 bases, 7 bases remained unmatched.

The chain recombines TRBV9 with TRBJ1-2, with TRBD1 matching 8 bases. Germline CDR1 is SGDLS and CDR2 is YYNGEE. Trimming took 4 bases from V and 4 from J; bases not matched to a gene: 6. The CDR3 is 14 residues long. CDR3 protein: CASSPRTGSYGYTF. CDR3 DNA sequence: TGTGCCAGCAGCCCAAGGACAGGGAGCTATGGCTACACCTTC.

The chain has TRBV7-8 and TRBJ2-5; D possibly corresponds to TRBD2 (6 bases). Germline CDR1 reads SGHVS; CDR2 reads FQNEAQ. V lost 5 bases, J lost 5 bases, and 15 bases lay in between. The CDR3 contains 14 residues. CDR3 in DNA: TGTGCCAGCAGCCTGGCGCGGGAAAGTGAGACCCAGTACTTC. Translation: CASSLARESETQYF.

This clone was observed a single time. The chain has TRBV3-1 (or the pseudogene TRBV3-2) and TRBJ2-3; tentatively, D is TRBD2 (6 bases). CDR3 length: 16 amino acids. The germline CDR1 and CDR2 sequences are LGHDT and YNNKEL (reference sequence). Trimming removed 4 bases at V and 3 bases at J, with 17 bases between. The CDR3 sequence: CASSLGLGGGTDTQYF. In nucleotides, the CDR3 is TGTGCCAGCAGCCTCGGTCTTGGGGGAGGAACAGATACGCAGTATTTT.

This clone was observed once. This chain links TRBV5-1 with TRBJ2-1; 8 bases align to TRBD1. The CDR3 sequence is 16 residues long. Germline loops: CDR1 SGHRS, CDR2 YFSETQ. The V segment lost 2 bases and the J segment 6 bases; nucleotides outside the gene matches: 10. The CDR3 DNA reads as TGCGCCAGCAGCTTTAAAGGTACAGGGGGTCTCAATGAGCAGTTCTTC. Protein product: CASSFKGTGGLNEQFF.

A few counts support this clone. The chain uses TRBV18 and TRBJ2-7; 7 bases fit TRBD2. Germline V gene data show CDR1 as KGHSH and CDR2 as LQKENI. The CDR3 loop spans 14 amino acids. Unmatched junction bases numbered 4, after V lost 3 bases and J lost 2 bases. The CDR3, as DNA: TGTGCCAGCTCACCGGGAGGGGTCCCCTACGAGCAGTACTTC. Protein sequence: CASSPGGVPYEQYF.

The V and J genes are TRBV2 and TRBJ2-3; D remains unclear. Germline CDR1 reads SNHLY; CDR2 reads FYNNEI. The CDR3 is 14 residues long. Trimming shortened V by 8 bases and J by 0 bases, and 12 bases separated the two germline ends. The CDR3 bases are TGTGCCAGCTATGGCGGCCCTAGCACAGATACGCAGTATTTT. It yields the protein CASYGGPSTDTQYF. Full variable domain (remainder filled in from reference TRBV2 and TRBJ2-3): EPEVTQTPSHQVTQMGQEVILRCVPISNHLYFYWYRQILGQKVEFLVSFYNNEISEKSEIFDDQFSVERPDGSNFTLKIRSTKLEDSAMYFCASYGGPSTDTQYFGPGTRLTVL.

This chain connects TRBV9 to TRBJ2-1; 9 bases line up with TRBD1. The V segment lost 3 bases and the J segment 5 bases; nucleotides outside the gene matches: 9. CDR1 SGDLS and CDR2 YYNGEE come from the germline V gene. The CDR3 loop spans 16 amino acids. CDR3 coding DNA: TGTGCCAGCAGCGCCTCCGGGACAGGGAGCCACAATGAGCAGTTCTTC. This sequence encodes CASSASGTGSHNEQFF.

The chain recombines TRBV20-1 with TRBJ2-1; 7 bases agree with TRBD2. The germline V gene has CDR1 DFQATT and CDR2 SNEGSKA (reference sequence). The CDR3 covers 15 residues. The V gene end was trimmed by 6 bases and the J gene end by 1 base; junction bases not matched to a gene: 9. As DNA, the CDR3 is TGCAGTGCGAGTTTTTTCGGGAGGTCCTACAATGAGCAGTTCTTC. As protein: CSASFFGRSYNEQFF.

The genes are TRBV27 and TRBJ1-1; D unresolved. Trimming took 3 bases from V and 8 from J, leaving 10 bases between them. CDR1 is MNHEY, CDR2 SMNVEV, per germline (reference sequence). The CDR3 sequence is 12 residues long. CDR3 DNA sequence: TGTGCCAGCAGTTTGGTAGGCGGCGAAGCTTTCTTT. This gives the protein CASSLVGGEAFF.

The CDR3 nucleotides read TGTGCCACCAGCAGAGCCAGAGACAGGGGGCGCAACGACGAGCAGTACTTC. As protein: CATSRARDRGRNDEQYF. The chain has TRBV15 and TRBJ2-7; 10 bases agree with TRBD1. Germline lookup yields CDR1 LNHNV and CDR2 YYDKDF (reference sequence). Losses at the gene ends were 1 base for V and 5 bases for J; bases not matched to a gene: 11. This CDR3 comprises 17 residues. Supplemented by reference TRBV15 and TRBJ2-7, the full variable domain reads DAMVIQNPRYQVTQFGKPVTLSCSQTLNHNVMYWYQQKSSQAPKLLFHYYDKDFNNEADTPDNFQSRRPNTSFCFLDIRSPGLGDTAMYLCATSRARDRGRNDEQYFGPGTRLTVT.

Comments on this clone: This sample includes further DNA sequences coding for the same CDR3. The chain has TRBV28 and TRBJ1-5; D may be TRBD1 (5 bases). The CDR3 contains 14 residues. Trimming pared 6 bases from V and 2 bases from J, leaving 11 bases between. CDR1 is MDHEN and CDR2 is SYDVKM in the germline V gene. CDR3 sequence (DNA): TGTGCCAGCAGCTCGGGGGGTGGCAATCAGCCCCAGCATTTT. Translated, it gives CASSSGGGNQPQHF.

The CDR3 spells CASSTAYTGQTYEQYF. CDR3 DNA sequence: TGTGCCAGTAGTACGGCGTACACCGGACAGACCTACGAGCAGTACTTC. This sequence joins TRBV19 and TRBJ2-7, with D possibly being TRBD1 (6 bases). CDR3 length: 16 residues. V lost 4 bases and J lost 2, with 18 bases in between. The germline gives CDR1 LNHDA, CDR2 SQIVND (reference sequence).

This CDR3 reads CASSQEWSGGWYGYTF. CDR3 sequence (DNA): TGTGCCAGCAGCCAAGAATGGTCTGGAGGGTGGTATGGCTACACCTTC. This chain uses TRBV4-2 with TRBJ1-2; D not certain. CDR1 and CDR2 (germline): LGHNA, YNFKEQ. The CDR3 extends over 16 amino acids. V lost 0 bases and J 5 bases, leaving 16 bases between the germline ends.

The V gene is TRBV18, the J gene TRBJ2-7, with a tentative D call TRBD2 (6 bases). The V gene lost 9 bases and the J gene lost 5 bases, with 17 bases spanning the gap. The CDR3 is 13 amino acids. Germline assignment: CDR1 KGHSH and CDR2 LQKENI. The CDR3 nucleotides read TGTGCCAGTCGGAGGGGAATAGGGGACGAGCAGTACTTC. It specifies CASRRGIGDEQYF.

The J gene is TRBJ1-2, the V gene TRBV6-5, with D possibly being TRBD1 (6 bases). The ends were cut back, 6 bases at V and 4 bases at J, with 15 bases in the middle. The CDR3 contains 14 residues. CDR1 and CDR2 from the germline V gene are MNHEY and SVGAGI. CDR3 nucleotides: TGTGCCAGCAGCGGCCGGACAGACGGCTATGGCTACACCTTC. It specifies CASSGRTDGYGYTF.

The chain couples TRBV29-1 to TRBJ2-7; 7 bases are shared with TRBD1. Germline V CDR1 and CDR2: SQVTM, ANQGSEA. With V trimmed by 6 bases and J by 0 bases, 5 bases remained unmatched. The CDR3 covers 13 residues. The CDR3 spells CSVGQLSSYEQYF. The DNA of the CDR3 is TGCAGCGTGGGACAGTTGAGCTCCTACGAGCAGTACTTC.

This clone was counted only a few times. This chain uses TRBV2 with TRBJ1-1; maybe TRBD1 (5 bases). Trimming pared 7 bases from V and 6 bases from J, leaving 15 bases between. In germline, CDR1 is SNHLY, CDR2 FYNNEI. CDR3 size: 13 residues. CDR3 coding DNA: TGTGCCAGCATTTCTCAGGGATTTGCTGAAGCTTTCTTT. It translates to CASISQGFAEAFF.

This chain uses TRBV30 with TRBJ2-5, with D possibly matching TRBD1 (6 bases). This CDR3 is built from 13 residues. Germline V gives CDR1 GTSNPN, CDR2 SVGIG (reference sequence). Trimming took 4 bases from V and 0 from J, leaving 9 bases between them. Here the CDR3 reads CAWTGVHQETQYF. The CDR3 region has the DNA TGTGCCTGGACAGGGGTTCACCAAGAGACCCAGTACTTC.

V usage is TRBV18 and J usage is TRBJ1-1, with D possibly TRBD1 on 5 matching bases. This CDR3 is built from 15 residues. The V end lost 3 bases, the J end lost 1 base, and 12 bases lay between the germline ends. Germline loops: CDR1 KGHSH, CDR2 LQKENI. The CDR3 DNA follows: TGTGCCAGCTCACCGAGTGACAGTTCGAACACTGAAGCTTTCTTT. Translation gives CASSPSDSSNTEAFF.

The chain has TRBV19 and TRBJ2-1; D might be TRBD2 (6 bases). Between the trimmed V and J ends, which lost 2 bases and 9 bases, there was a span of 8 bases. Germline V gene data show CDR1 as LNHDA and CDR2 as SQIVND (reference sequence). The CDR3 covers 12 residues. CDR3 DNA sequence: TGTGCCAGTAGTATACTCGGGAGTGAGCAGTTCTTC. It yields the protein CASSILGSEQFF.

The J gene is TRBJ2-1, the V gene TRBV18; D gene uncertain. The germline gives CDR1 KGHSH, CDR2 LQKENI. The CDR3 is 11 residues long. Deletions cut 3 bases from V and 8 bases from J, with 5 bases between. CDR3 amino acids: CASSPDYEQFF. The CDR3 DNA is TGTGCCAGCTCACCTGACTATGAGCAGTTCTTC. Complete variable domain (other parts from reference TRBV18 and TRBJ2-1): NAGVMQNPRHLVRRRGQEARLRCSPMKGHSHVYWYRQLPEEGLKFMVYLQKENIIDESGMPKERFSAEFPKEGPSILRIQQVVRGDSAAYFCASSPDYEQFFGPGTRLTVL.

V is TRBV4-1 and J is TRBJ1-1; D is undetermined. CDR1 and CDR2 from the germline V gene are MGHRA and YSYEKL. The length of the CDR3 is 14 residues. V was pared by 3 bases and J by 8 bases, with 16 bases between. The CDR3 DNA follows: TGCGCCAGCAGCCAGGTCCCTCCCGGGAGAGAAGCTTTCTTT. Translating it yields CASSQVPPGREAFF.

The chain recombines TRBV7-6 with TRBJ2-3; tentatively, D is TRBD2 (5 bases). Germline-derived CDR1 and CDR2 are SGHVS and FNYEAQ. This CDR3 is 11 amino acids long. V lost 6 bases and J lost 9, with 10 bases in between. This chain's CDR3 is CASRAGGTQYF. The CDR3 bases are TGTGCCAGCAGGGCGGGTGGAACGCAGTATTTT.

This rearrangement joins TRBV20-1 to TRBJ2-1; no clear D. Germline V gene data show CDR1 as DFQATT and CDR2 as SNEGSKA (reference sequence). The CDR3 has 14 amino acids. The V end was cut by 3 bases, the J end by 5 bases, with 14 bases between. CDR3 nucleotide sequence: TGCAGTGCTAGTTACAGACAAATTCACAATGAGCAGTTCTTC. Translation: CSASYRQIHNEQFF.

The V and J genes are TRBV9 and TRBJ2-1; D perhaps matches TRBD2 (7 bases). CDR3 length: 15 amino acids. V was clipped by 0 bases and J by 6 bases, with 13 bases between them. Per germline, CDR1 SGDLS and CDR2 YYNGEE. The CDR3 DNA reads TGTGCCAGCAGCGTAGTTTCGGGGGGCGGCAATGAGCAGTTCTTC. Translating gives CASSVVSGGGNEQFF.